What follows are 21 T cell receptor beta chains derived from one specimen sequenced in a study of cytomegalovirus exposure and HLA in healthy donors. Repertoires were generated with immunoSEQ multiplex PCR, while TCRdb's copy carries only in-frame clones and drops some. The sample has 80,000 to 100,000 clones, approximately 91% seen once; the top ten hold 2.1%. The material sequenced was PBMCs. The receptor source for this set is a man aged 30 to 45 in good health and CMV-seronegative.

This clone was recorded once. This chain links TRBV15 with TRBJ2-3; D is unresolved. This CDR3 contains 13 residues. V gave up 2 bases and J gave up 0 bases, with 3 bases separating them. Germline CDR1 reads LNHNV; CDR2 reads YYDKDF (reference sequence). The CDR3 region has the DNA TGTGCCACCAGCAGACCAAGCACAGATACGCAGTATTTT. Encoded protein: CATSRPSTDTQYF.

The chain uses TRBV10-3 and TRBJ2-3; 13 bases match TRBD2. The germline V gene encodes CDR1 ENHRY and CDR2 SYGVKD. Unmatched junction bases numbered 7, after V lost 4 bases and J lost 0 bases. The CDR3 spans 18 residues. This CDR3 is CAISAPGLAGLSTDTQYF. CDR3 nucleotides: TGTGCCATCAGTGCGCCGGGACTAGCGGGACTCAGCACAGATACGCAGTATTTT.

This chain links TRBV5-1 with TRBJ2-3; TRBD2 matches 13 bases. The CDR3 spans 17 residues. CDR1 and CDR2 (germline): SGHRS, YFSETQ. Unmatched junction bases numbered 6, after V lost 2 bases and J lost 3 bases. This CDR3 is CASSFRTSGSGTDTQYF. In DNA, the CDR3 is TGCGCCAGCAGCTTCCGGACTAGCGGGAGTGGTACAGATACGCAGTATTTT.

CDR3: CASSERGQGYTEAFF. CDR3 bases: TGTGCCAGCAGTGAAAGAGGACAGGGATATACTGAAGCTTTCTTT. V and J are TRBV25-1 and TRBJ1-1, with 8 bases lining up with TRBD1. V shed 2 bases and J 5 bases; nucleotides not matched to a gene: 7. Per germline, CDR1 MGHDK and CDR2 SYGVNS. The CDR3 has 15 amino acids.

For this clone: Other DNA sequences from this sample encode an identical CDR3 as well. The rearrangement uses TRBV10-1 and TRBJ2-7; 11 bases match TRBD2. The CDR3 is 13 amino acids. Germline-derived CDR1 and CDR2 are WNHNN and SYGVQD (reference sequence). With 5 bases clipped from V and 3 bases from J, the junction kept 0 bases outside the gene matches. The CDR3 region is CASSTSGSYEQYF. In DNA form, the CDR3 reads TGCGCCAGCAGTACTAGCGGGAGCTACGAGCAGTACTTC.

V gene TRBV27 combines with J gene TRBJ1-1; D is uncertain. The CDR3 runs 13 residues. Germline values: CDR1 MNHEY, CDR2 SMNVEV (reference sequence). Trimming cost V 5 bases and J 4 bases, with 11 bases left between them. CDR3 nucleotides: TGTGCCAGCAGTGGGGAGTTTAGCACTGAAGCTTTCTTT. This gives the protein CASSGEFSTEAFF.

The rearrangement uses TRBV19 and TRBJ2-1, with TRBD2 matching 9 bases. Germline lookup yields CDR1 LNHDA and CDR2 SQIVND (reference sequence). The CDR3 spans 17 residues. J lost 8 bases, V lost 5 bases, and 16 bases had no gene match. The CDR3 sequence: CASSPPPGLATSYEQFF. CDR3 nucleotides: TGTGCCAGTAGTCCACCACCGGGACTAGCAACGTCATATGAGCAGTTCTTC.

This clone has a single count. This sequence joins TRBV29-1 and TRBJ2-3; D is ambiguous. Germline V lookup: CDR1 SQVTM, CDR2 ANQGSEA. V lost 3 bases and J lost 5, with 6 bases in between. The CDR3 is made up of 11 amino acids. The CDR3 bases are TGCAGCGTTGACCTAAAAGATACGCAGTATTTT. It encodes CSVDLKDTQYF.

The chain uses TRBV11-3 and TRBJ2-5; 7 nucleotides align to TRBD2. With V trimmed by 6 bases and J by 0 bases, 10 bases remained unmatched. Germline V gives CDR1 SGHNT, CDR2 YENEEA. The CDR3 runs 16 residues. The chain's CDR3 is CASSSPTGGNQETQYF. CDR3 in DNA: TGTGCCAGCAGTAGTCCAACGGGGGGAAACCAAGAGACCCAGTACTTC.

This clone was seen a single time. The genes are TRBV19 and TRBJ1-3; D is unresolved. CDR3 length: 14 amino acids. Trimming took 9 bases from V and 4 from J, leaving 16 bases between them. Germline CDR1 and CDR2: LNHDA and SQIVND (reference sequence). The CDR3 sequence is CASSIGGLGNTIYF. DNA for the CDR3: TGTGCCAGCTCCATTGGAGGGTTGGGAAACACCATATATTTT.

J is TRBJ1-2 and V is TRBV2; TRBD1 might be the D (6 bases). Germline V gives CDR1 SNHLY, CDR2 FYNNEI. The CDR3 length is 15 residues. Trimming cost V 7 bases and J 10 bases, with 25 bases left between them. In nucleotides, the CDR3 is TGTGCCAGCACCCCTCCGGGACACCTCCGAGGGGCCTACACCTTC. Protein product: CASTPPGHLRGAYTF.

The chain joins TRBV6-6 to TRBJ2-3; unclear D gene. The germline gives CDR1 MNHNY, CDR2 SVGAGI (reference sequence). V dropped 2 bases and J dropped 2 bases, with 11 bases sitting between them. The CDR3 is 15 amino acids. The CDR3 reads CASSYSLVPTDTQYF. The CDR3 DNA reads TGTGCCAGCAGTTACAGCCTCGTCCCCACAGATACGCAGTATTTT.

This chain uses TRBV30 with TRBJ2-5; D possibly corresponds to TRBD1 (5 bases). The germline V and J ends were trimmed by 2 bases and 4 bases, with 11 bases remaining between them. The CDR3 runs to 13 residues. Germline CDR1 reads GTSNPN; CDR2 reads SVGIG (reference sequence). CDR3 in amino acids: CAWSKQGGETQYF. DNA for the CDR3: TGTGCCTGGAGTAAGCAGGGCGGAGAGACCCAGTACTTC. Using reference TRBV30 and TRBJ2-5 for the parts outside the CDR3, the full variable domain is SQTIHQWPATLVQPVGSPLSLECTVEGTSNPNLYWYRQAAGRGLQLLFYSVGIGQISSEVPQNLSASRPQDRQFILSSKKLLLSDSGFYLCAWSKQGGETQYFGPGTRLLVL.

V is TRBV4-1 and J is TRBJ1-1; D is perhaps TRBD1 (6 bases). Deletions cut 6 bases from V and 1 base from J, with 18 bases between. Germline lookup yields CDR1 MGHRA and CDR2 YSYEKL. This CDR3 spans 16 amino acids. The CDR3 nucleotides read TGCGCCAGCAGACGGACAGTTCTCGCAGGGAACACTGAAGCTTTCTTT. It is translated as CASRRTVLAGNTEAFF.

This chain connects TRBV7-2 to TRBJ1-1; possible D gene TRBD1, 5 bases. Trimming took off 2 bases at V and 5 bases at J, with 18 bases between the two ends. This CDR3 has 16 residues. Germline V gives CDR1 SGHTA, CDR2 FQGNSA. DNA for the CDR3: TGTGCCAGCAGCTTAAGGGTCTCGGCAGGGCTGACTGAAGCTTTCTTT. This translates into CASSLRVSAGLTEAFF.

The rearrangement links TRBV13 to TRBJ1-5, with D perhaps TRBD1 (5 bases). The CDR3 spans 13 residues. The germline CDR1 and CDR2 sequences are PRHDT and FYEKMQ (reference sequence). The V end lost 5 bases, the J end lost 3 bases, and 8 bases lay between the germline ends. CDR3 DNA: TGTGCCAGCAGCGCGGGGGTCAATCAGCCCCAGCATTTT. It encodes CASSAGVNQPQHF.

The chain joins TRBV4-2 to TRBJ1-2, with TRBD1 matching 12 bases. The CDR3 loop spans 17 amino acids. Germline CDR1 reads LGHNA; CDR2 reads YNFKEQ. After removal of 0 bases from V and 7 bases from J, the junction contained 9 bases not matched to a gene. CDR3 loop: CASSQDSGTGGASGYTF. CDR3 sequence (DNA): TGTGCCAGCAGCCAAGATAGTGGGACAGGGGGCGCGAGTGGCTACACCTTC.

In this sample, this clone turned up once. The chain uses TRBV6-1 and TRBJ2-3; 9 nucleotides agree with TRBD2. This CDR3 has 14 amino acids. Germline CDR1 MNHNS, CDR2 SASEGT. V was pared by 10 bases and J by 1 base, with 6 bases of the junction left unmatched. The CDR3 DNA reads as TGTGCCACCCCGACTAGCGGACGCACAGATACGCAGTATTTT. Its translation: CATPTSGRTDTQYF.

V is TRBV6-5 and J is TRBJ1-5; possible D gene TRBD1, 5 bases. The V and J ends lost 2 bases and 4 bases respectively, with 9 bases between them. CDR1 is MNHEY, CDR2 SVGAGI, per germline. The length of the CDR3 is 14 residues. Here the CDR3 reads CASSYAGLNQPQHF. In nucleotides, the CDR3 is TGTGCCAGCAGTTACGCAGGGCTAAATCAGCCCCAGCATTTT.

The rearrangement uses TRBV9 and TRBJ2-3; D possibly corresponds to TRBD2 (5 bases). The V gene's germline CDR1 is SGDLS and CDR2 YYNGEE. Trimming left V 7 bases short and J 2 bases short, with 17 bases between. The CDR3 is 15 residues long. The DNA of the CDR3 is TGTGCCAGCCGGACCCTAGCAGGAGCCACAGATACGCAGTATTTT. Translating it yields CASRTLAGATDTQYF.

V gene TRBV30 combines with J gene TRBJ2-5; tentatively, D is TRBD2 (6 bases). In germline, CDR1 is GTSNPN, CDR2 SVGIG (reference sequence). V was clipped by 1 base and J by 7 bases, with 13 bases between them. There are 13 residues in the CDR3. In DNA, the CDR3 is TGTGCCTGGAGTGCGGACTATTCAGGGACCCAGTACTTC. Its translation: CAWSADYSGTQYF. The complete variable domain, with remaining parts taken from reference TRBV30 and TRBJ2-5, reads SQTIHQWPATLVQPVGSPLSLECTVEGTSNPNLYWYRQAAGRGLQLLFYSVGIGQISSEVPQNLSASRPQDRQFILSSKKLLLSDSGFYLCAWSADYSGTQYFGPGTRLLVL.